This T cell receptor (beta chain) stems from a study of CD8+CD57+ T cells in acquired aplastic anemia. Study-level results: Patients did not significantly differ from controls in CD8+ Simpson's diversity.

V gave up 7 bases and J gave up 8 bases, with 21 bases separating them. Looked up from germline, CDR1 is SNHLY and CDR2 is FYNNEI. The CDR3 totals 15 residues. In its sample, this clonotype was seen a few times. Antigen unknown. It was genomic DNA that served as the template for profiling TCR beta VDJ and CDR3. One entry per CDR3 protein results from TCRdb running MiXCR on the reads. The sample has a few hundred thousand distinct CDR3 sequences, about a third seen once. Selection for sequencing was limited to patients who had shown CD8+CD57+ cell expansion by flow cytometry. No therapy was given to patients before blood sampling.

This TCR was sampled from a human donor with aplastic anemia. The chain links TRBV2 to TRBJ2-1; possibly TRBD1 or TRBD2 for D (5 bases each). Sequencing was done on a sample of sorted CD4+, CD8+, or CD8+CD57+ T cells (not recorded which) from PBMCs. The DNA for the CDR3 is TGTGCCAGCAATTCCGGGAACATTATGGGGGATGAGCAGTTCTTC. This encodes CASNSGNIMGDEQFF.